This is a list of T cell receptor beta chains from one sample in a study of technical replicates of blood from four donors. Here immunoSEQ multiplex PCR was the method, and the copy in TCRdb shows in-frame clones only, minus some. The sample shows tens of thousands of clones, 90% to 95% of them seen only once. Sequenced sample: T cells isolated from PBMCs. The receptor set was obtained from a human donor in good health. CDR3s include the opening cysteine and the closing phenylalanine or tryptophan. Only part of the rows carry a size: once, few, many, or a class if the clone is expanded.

CATSRAGGAGYEQYF | TRBJ2-7 | TRBV15 | once
CASRLSGTGVFYEQYF | TRBJ2-7 | TRBV11-2 | -
CASSLLAGGPDTQYF | TRBJ2-3 | TRBV19 | once
CASSLWTGGWTPLDEQYF | TRBJ2-7 | TRBV5-6 | -
CASASSAEQYF | TRBJ2-7 | TRBV12-5 | -
CASSVAGVGAYNEQFF | TRBJ2-1 | TRBV9 | -
CASSAAGGNTGELFF | TRBJ2-2 | TRBV2 | -
CASSAGGQTQYF | TRBJ2-5 | TRBV6-4 | -
CASSVDGGSYNEQFF | TRBJ2-1 | TRBV9 | -
CASSIGGSYEQYF | TRBJ2-7 | TRBV19 | -
CASSPREGLPTEQYF | TRBJ2-7 | TRBV9 | -
CASSSRQGNQPQHF | TRBJ1-5 | TRBV27 | -
CASSLGGAGVVDEQYF | TRBJ2-7 | TRBV7-2 | -
CASSVSGLGSNQPQHF | TRBJ1-5 | TRBV2 | once
CASSLKGLAQETQYF | TRBJ2-5 | TRBV7-3 | -
CASSLGGGHNEQFF | TRBJ2-1 | TRBV5-1 | -
CATGQEAPHEQYF | TRBJ2-7 | TRBV6-6 | -
CASSYNGEGVNEKLFF | TRBJ1-4 | TRBV6-5 | -
CASSLGQGNPQAQYF | TRBJ2-5 | TRBV5-1 | -
CAGLCRDFYIYEQYF | TRBJ2-7 | TRBV30 | once
CASRQTGNRDTEAFF | TRBJ1-1 | TRBV28 | once
CASSLLGGTEAFF | TRBJ1-1 | TRBV27 | once
CASSSTGYNEQFF | TRBJ2-1 | TRBV7-3 | -
CASSVDGSLSNEQFF | TRBJ2-1 | TRBV9 | -
CASSDYTYGYTF | TRBJ1-2 | TRBV25-1 | -
CASSLKQGDTGELFF | TRBJ2-2 | TRBV7-9 | -
CASSMAGTSGISYEQYF | TRBJ2-7 | TRBV7-8 | -
CASSPTGVLAFF | TRBJ2-1 | TRBV28 | -
CASSFVPGHMNTEAFF | TRBJ1-1 | TRBV5-1 | -
CATSRGGANTGELFF | TRBJ2-2 | TRBV15 | -
CATSRDYPSSYNEQFF | TRBJ2-1 | TRBV15 | -
CASSYSGLLYGYTF | TRBJ1-2 | TRBV6-5 | -
CASSLASGGPKTQYF | TRBJ2-5 | TRBV28 | -
CASSTSDSSNTGELFF | TRBJ2-2 | TRBV21-1 | -
CAISGPGLPYNEQFF | TRBJ2-1 | TRBV10-3 | -
CATSPPETYEQYF | TRBJ2-7 | TRBV18 | -
CASSLAPSRGSGYTF | TRBJ1-2 | TRBV5-1 | -
CASSVGGRGDTEAFF | TRBJ1-1 | TRBV9 | -
CASSPGLFTYNEQFF | TRBJ2-1 | TRBV4-2 | -
CASSITGSAGNTIYF | TRBJ1-3 | TRBV19 | -
CASSESVNEQFF | TRBJ2-1 | TRBV25-1 | -
CASSEAIANEQFF | TRBJ2-1 | TRBV7-8 | -
CASSLQSREVTAEQYF | TRBJ2-7 | TRBV7-8 | once
CAWTRGTANYGYTF | TRBJ1-2 | TRBV30 | -
CASGSLAGVETQYF | TRBJ2-5 | TRBV12-5 | -
CASAKLNTEAFF | TRBJ1-1 | TRBV12-5 | -
CASSYSKLAGGNEQFF | TRBJ2-1 | TRBV6-5 | -
CASDSRNEQYF | TRBJ2-7 | TRBV6-6 | -
CASSITVYEQYF | TRBJ2-7 | TRBV7-9 | -